This is a list of T cell receptor beta chains from one sample in a study of T cell responses to AZD1222 COVID-19 vaccine. Some clones are missing from TCRdb's copy, which holds only in-frame ones; the method was immunoSEQ multiplex PCR. The sample includes roughly 120,000 clones, more than 70% of them seen just once. Material: peripheral blood, obtained 28 days after the second AZD1222 dose. These receptors were taken from an adult who received the AZD1222 COVID-19 vaccine. CDR3s include the opening cysteine and the closing phenylalanine or tryptophan. A D gene is named only where the DNA matches it firmly. Clone size, where shown, is once, few, many, or a class for clones that have expanded.

J	V	D	size	CDR3	DNA
TRBJ2-5	TRBV5-1	-	-	CASSLPVDGTQQETQYF	TGCGCCAGCAGCCTCCCCGTAGACGGGACCCAACAAGAGACCCAGTACTTC
TRBJ1-2	TRBV7-9	-	-	CASSLGQPYGYTF	TGTGCCAGCAGCTTAGGTCAGCCCTATGGCTACACCTTC
TRBJ1-1	TRBV7-9	-	-	CASSLAMGNTEAFF	TGTGCCAGCAGCTTAGCTATGGGGAACACTGAAGCTTTCTTT
TRBJ2-1	TRBV5-4	-	-	CASSLGIRGGNEQFF	TGTGCCAGCAGCTTAGGAATCCGGGGCGGCAATGAGCAGTTCTTC
TRBJ1-4	TRBV6-1	TRBD1	-	CASSEPTGARREKLFF	TGTGCCAGCAGTGAACCTACAGGGGCAAGGCGTGAAAAACTGTTTTTT
TRBJ2-3	TRBV18	TRBD1	-	CASSITGTGGPDTQYF	TGTGCCAGCTCAATCACCGGGACAGGGGGACCAGATACGCAGTATTTT
TRBJ2-7	TRBV7-9	-	-	CASTQGASGTYEQYF	TGTGCCAGCACCCAGGGGGCTAGCGGAACCTACGAGCAGTACTTC
TRBJ2-4	TRBV6-5	TRBD2	-	CASSRTLSGDIQYF	TGTGCCAGCAGTCGGACCTTAAGCGGGGACATTCAGTACTTC
TRBJ2-7	TRBV2	-	-	CASSHRQGGYEQYF	TGTGCCAGCAGCCACAGACAGGGAGGCTACGAGCAGTACTTC
TRBJ1-1	TRBV3-1/TRBV3-2	-	-	CASTGGLYTEAFF	TGTGCCAGCACGGGAGGACTGTACACTGAAGCTTTCTTT
TRBJ2-2	TRBV6-5	TRBD1	-	CASSYTRQGSGELFF	TGTGCCAGCAGTTACACCCGACAGGGTTCCGGGGAGCTGTTTTTT
TRBJ1-1	TRBV7-2	-	-	CASSLWGNTEAFF	TGTGCCAGCAGCTTATGGGGGAACACTGAAGCTTTCTTT
TRBJ2-7	TRBV29-1	-	-	CSGGLAYEQYF	TGCAGCGGGGGGTTGGCCTACGAGCAGTACTTC
TRBJ2-5	TRBV19	TRBD2	-	CASSIWLAGTGQKETQYF	TGTGCCAGTAGTATTTGGCTAGCGGGAACCGGTCAAAAAGAGACCCAGTACTTC
TRBJ2-5	TRBV6-1	-	-	CASSEALWAARETQYF	TGTGCCAGCAGTGAAGCGCTTTGGGCAGCGAGAGAGACCCAGTACTTC
TRBJ2-1	TRBV18	TRBD2	-	CASSPRFSGRAHNEQFF	TGTGCCAGCTCACCACGGTTTAGCGGGAGGGCCCACAATGAGCAGTTCTTC
TRBJ2-3	TRBV6-5	TRBD2	-	CASIAAGGQDF	TGTGCCAGCATCGCGGCGGGGGGCCAGGATTTT
TRBJ1-5	TRBV24-1	-	-	CATSREGPSGQPQHF	TGTGCCACCAGCCGGGAGGGCCCCTCCGGGCAGCCCCAGCATTTT
TRBJ1-2	TRBV28	-	once	CASSYPMDSPHLNYGYTF	TGTGCCAGCAGTTACCCGATGGACAGTCCGCACCTTAACTATGGCTACACCTTC
TRBJ2-1	TRBV10-3	TRBD2	-	CAISYSSGGGIYNEQFF	TGTGCCATCAGTTACAGTAGCGGGGGGGGCATATACAATGAGCAGTTCTTC
TRBJ2-7	TRBV5-4	TRBD1	-	CASSPNRDSSYEQYF	TGTGCCAGCAGCCCCAACCGGGACAGCTCCTACGAGCAGTACTTC
TRBJ2-1	TRBV19	-	-	CARDRGGYNEQFF	TGTGCCCGCGACAGGGGAGGGTACAATGAGCAGTTCTTC
TRBJ1-1	TRBV11-3	TRBD1	few	CASSSYTDRAKGDTEAFF	TGTGCCAGCAGCTCCTACACTGACAGGGCGAAAGGGGACACTGAAGCTTTCTTT
TRBJ2-5	TRBV5-4	-	-	CASSLDTAGETQYF	TGTGCCAGCAGCTTGGACACAGCGGGTGAGACCCAGTACTTC
TRBJ1-2	TRBV30	-	-	CAWERWGYTF	TGTGCCTGGGAACGGTGGGGCTACACCTTC
TRBJ2-3	TRBV7-2	TRBD1	-	CASSRTGYPDTQYF	TGTGCCAGCAGCAGGACAGGGTACCCAGATACGCAGTATTTT
TRBJ1-1	TRBV6-2/TRBV6-3	TRBD1	-	CASNPGWDSKAFF	TGTGCCAGCAACCCCGGTTGGGACAGCAAAGCTTTCTTT
TRBJ1-1	TRBV2	TRBD1	-	CASGGTGMNTEAFF	TGTGCCAGCGGCGGGACAGGGATGAACACTGAAGCTTTCTTT
TRBJ1-1	TRBV7-9	TRBD1	once	CASSTPGQVAHEAFF	TGTGCCAGCAGCACCCCGGGACAGGTGGCCCATGAAGCTTTCTTT
TRBJ1-6	TRBV4-1	TRBD1	-	CASSQARRTGSSPLHF	TGCGCCAGCAGCCAAGCACGTCGGACAGGTAGTTCACCCCTCCACTTT
TRBJ1-5	TRBV11-1	-	-	CASSLSDGQPQHF	TGTGCCAGCAGCTTATCAGACGGTCAGCCCCAGCATTTT
TRBJ2-2	TRBV24-1	TRBD1	-	CATSDDRALTGELFF	TGTGCCACCAGTGATGACAGGGCGTTGACCGGGGAGCTGTTTTTT
TRBJ1-3	TRBV30	TRBD1	-	CAWTPRGQSTSGNTIYF	TGTGCCTGGACCCCAAGGGGACAGAGTACCTCTGGAAACACCATATATTTT
TRBJ1-5	TRBV4-1	-	once	CASSQDPPTDSNQPQHF	TGCGCCAGCAGCCAAGATCCCCCGACAGACAGCAATCAGCCCCAGCATTTT
TRBJ2-1	TRBV7-2	TRBD2	-	CASSLALGLAGFTNEQFF	TGTGCCAGCAGCTTAGCCCTAGGACTAGCGGGTTTTACGAATGAGCAGTTCTTC
TRBJ1-1	TRBV11-2	TRBD1	-	CASTPTPNQGGNTEAFF	TGTGCCAGCACCCCTACCCCTAACCAGGGGGGGAACACTGAAGCTTTCTTT
TRBJ1-2	TRBV29-1	-	-	CSVAPQGLGYHGYTF	TGCAGCGTTGCCCCCCAGGGGTTGGGCTATCATGGCTACACCTTC